The present T cell receptor (beta chain) was sequenced within a study of blood T cell repertoires in COVID-19. About the study: Sites in the United States, Italy and Spain provided acute and convalescent COVID-19 samples.

Here immunoSEQ multiplex PCR was the method, and the copy in TCRdb shows in-frame clones only, minus some. This sample carries 150,000 to 200,000 clones, 87% of them seen once, and the ten largest clones take 2% to 3%. Germline CDR1 and CDR2: SGDLS and YYNGEE. This CDR3 spans 13 amino acids. The germline V and J ends were trimmed by 0 bases and 9 bases, with 13 bases remaining between them. The chain couples TRBV9 to TRBJ2-7; possibly TRBD1 for D (5 bases). The sequence came from a man aged 35-49 years with active or convalescent COVID-19. What was sequenced was peripheral blood. The DNA of the CDR3 is TGTGCCAGCAGCGTAGGGCAGGGCTCGGTGCAGTACTTC. This gives the protein CASSVGQGSVQYF.